Shown below are 25 T cell receptor beta chains from a single sample sequenced in a study of T-cell reconstitution after alpha-beta-depleted transplantation in children. Unique molecular identifiers featured in how the TCRbeta library was prepared. A single record per CDR3 protein comes from TCRdb applying MiXCR to the PCR reads. This sample has some 390,000 distinct CDR3 sequences, with roughly 22% found just once. Sequencing used PBMCs from the stem cell graft donor, obtained from the stem cell graft. The receptor set was obtained from a human donor who donated a stem cell graft to a child with acute myeloid leukemia.

The chain carries TRBV24-1 and TRBJ2-4; unclear D gene. The CDR3 has 13 residues. Germline V gene sequence: CDR1 KGHDR, CDR2 SFDVKD. Trimming took off 4 bases at V and 1 base at J, with 4 bases between the two ends. CDR3 in DNA: TGTGCCACCAGTGAGGGTGCCAAAAACATTCAGTACTTC. Encoded protein: CATSEGAKNIQYF.

This clonotype was counted a few times. The rearrangement links TRBV29-1 to TRBJ2-7, with 10 positions matching TRBD1. The V gene end was trimmed by 4 bases and the J gene end by 3 bases; junction bases not matched to a gene: 6. The CDR3 covers 14 residues. Germline CDR1 is SQVTM and CDR2 is ANQGSEA. In nucleotides, the CDR3 is TGCAGCGTTGTTACTCGGGACAGGGGCTACGAGCAGTACTTC. Amino acid sequence: CSVVTRDRGYEQYF.

The rearrangement joins TRBV15 to TRBJ2-4; 8 positions match TRBD1. Trimming cost V 1 base and J 8 bases; bases outside gene matches: 13. Germline lookup yields CDR1 LNHNV and CDR2 YYDKDF (reference sequence). The CDR3 is 17 amino acids. The CDR3 sequence: CATSRAVTGATLDIQYF. CDR3 DNA sequence: TGTGCCACCAGCAGAGCCGTGACAGGGGCGACCTTGGACATTCAGTACTTC.

This chain connects TRBV4-2 to TRBJ2-4; D is uncertain. CDR1 LGHNA and CDR2 YNFKEQ come from the germline V gene. The CDR3 contains 17 residues. V gave up 0 bases and J gave up 0 bases, with 12 bases separating them. CDR3: CASSQDLARLAKNIQYF. The CDR3 DNA sequence: TGTGCCAGCAGCCAAGATCTGGCGCGGCTAGCCAAAAACATTCAGTACTTC.

In its sample, this clonotype was seen many times. The genes are TRBV5-1 and TRBJ2-1; 10 nucleotides line up with TRBD2. The CDR3 runs to 21 residues. The germline V gene encodes CDR1 SGHRS and CDR2 YFSETQ. V dropped 0 bases and J dropped 2; count of bases not matched to a gene: 17. The CDR3 DNA reads TGCGCCAGCAGCTTGGGCCCTGGGTTTCTAGCGGGAGAGGGAACCTACAATGAGCAGTTCTTC. Translated, it gives CASSLGPGFLAGEGTYNEQFF.

This clonotype was seen a handful of times. This rearrangement joins TRBV6-5 to TRBJ1-2; 7 nucleotides align to TRBD1. Trimming removed 2 bases from V and 3 bases from J; junction bases left unmatched: 6. Germline CDR1 is MNHEY and CDR2 is SVGAGI. This CDR3 is built from 15 residues. CDR3 sequence reads: CASSYPAQGDYGYTF. The DNA of the CDR3 is TGTGCCAGCAGTTACCCCGCCCAGGGGGACTATGGCTACACCTTC.

This clonotype was detected many times. This chain links TRBV27 with TRBJ2-2; D call uncertain. Germline assignment: CDR1 MNHEY and CDR2 SMNVEV (reference sequence). The CDR3 loop spans 11 amino acids. With 8 bases removed from V and 7 bases from J, the gap between germline ends came to 8 bases. The CDR3 bases are TGTGCCAGCTCCCTTTACGGGGAGCTGTTTTTT. This sequence encodes CASSLYGELFF.

Points on this clonotype: A much larger clone lies a single base off, so this may be a read error. The chain joins TRBV20-1 to TRBJ2-2, with a tentative D call TRBD1 (5 bases). The germline gives CDR1 DFQATT, CDR2 SNEGSKA (reference sequence). V was clipped by 2 bases and J by 5 bases, with 12 bases between them. The CDR3 runs 14 residues. The CDR3 reads CSARRPGWTGELFF. CDR3 DNA sequence: TGCAGTGCTAGACGCCCAGGGTGGACCGGGGAGCTGTTTTTT.

The table lists this clonotype with a few counts. The chain carries TRBV28 and TRBJ2-1, with no clear D. Per germline, CDR1 MDHEN and CDR2 SYDVKM. V was pared by 6 bases and J by 9 bases, with 12 bases between. The CDR3 totals 12 residues. CDR3 residues: CASSPLTGEQFF. The CDR3 DNA reads as TGTGCCAGCAGCCCGTTGACGGGTGAGCAGTTCTTC.

The rearrangement uses TRBV20-1 and TRBJ2-3, with D uncertain. Germline V CDR1 and CDR2: DFQATT, SNEGSKA (reference sequence). The CDR3 covers 15 residues. With 2 bases removed from V and 1 base from J, the gap between germline ends came to 13 bases. The CDR3 DNA sequence: TGCAGTGCTAGACCCTGGGAAAGAGGCACAGATACGCAGTATTTT. Its protein product is CSARPWERGTDTQYF.

This clonotype was counted a few times. The V and J genes are TRBV7-9 and TRBJ2-1; the match to TRBD2 covers 10 bases. The ends lost 3 bases at V and 12 bases at J; junction bases unmatched: 2. The CDR3 length is 12 residues. Germline lookup yields CDR1 SEHNR and CDR2 FQNEAQ (reference sequence). The CDR3 loop is CASSFVAGGQFF. The CDR3, as DNA: TGTGCCAGCAGCTTCGTAGCGGGAGGGCAGTTCTTC.

This clonotype was seen a handful of times. This chain uses TRBV29-1 with TRBJ2-5; 11 bases align to TRBD2. V gave up 6 bases and J gave up 0 bases; unmatched junction bases: 3. Germline values: CDR1 SQVTM, CDR2 ANQGSEA. The CDR3 contains 14 residues. The CDR3 region is CSVATSGNQETQYF. The CDR3, as DNA: TGCAGCGTAGCGACTAGCGGGAACCAAGAGACCCAGTACTTC.

The V call is TRBV15, the J call TRBJ2-7; D remains unclear. Between the trimmed V and J ends, which lost 1 base and 0 bases, there was a span of 10 bases. The CDR3 consists of 15 residues. CDR1 and CDR2 (germline): LNHNV, YYDKDF (reference sequence). This CDR3 is CATSRGSKSSYEQYF. CDR3 DNA: TGTGCCACCAGCAGAGGAAGTAAAAGCTCCTACGAGCAGTACTTC.

CDR3 amino acids: CASSFGGLSDTQYF. CDR3 in DNA: TGTGCCAGCAGTTTCGGGGGACTCTCAGATACGCAGTATTTT. The chain recombines TRBV28 with TRBJ2-3, with a weak D call TRBD2 (6 bases). This CDR3 region has 14 residues. Deletions cut 3 bases from V and 4 bases from J, with 11 bases between. The germline V gene has CDR1 MDHEN and CDR2 SYDVKM.

The chain employs TRBV12-3 or TRBV12-4 and TRBJ2-2; no reliable D call. The CDR3 totals 16 residues. V shed 3 bases and J shed 0 bases, with 11 bases lying between them. The CDR3 DNA is TGTGCCAGCAGTTTTAGCTCGGCGGCGAACACCGGGGAGCTGTTTTTT. It yields the protein CASSFSSAANTGELFF.

This clonotype came up a few times. The gene calls are TRBV24-1 and TRBJ2-1; TRBD2 is a possible D gene (6 bases). Germline CDR1 is KGHDR and CDR2 is SFDVKD. This CDR3 has 17 amino acids. V was clipped by 5 bases and J by 0 bases, with 16 bases between them. This CDR3 reads CATSGLGGMSSYNEQFF. The DNA for the CDR3 is TGTGCCACCAGTGGATTGGGCGGGATGAGCTCCTACAATGAGCAGTTCTTC.

The rearrangement links TRBV12-3 or TRBV12-4 to TRBJ1-3; D remains unclear. Trimming took 8 bases from V and 2 from J, leaving 16 bases between them. The CDR3 totals 15 residues. In DNA, the CDR3 is TGTGCCAGCCGAAAGGACGGAATCGCTGGAAACACCATATATTTT. This sequence encodes CASRKDGIAGNTIYF.

This clonotype has more than one count but fewer than ten. One end of the junction does not line up with germline, which may come from a read error. The chain uses TRBV4-1 and TRBJ2-7; D is perhaps TRBD2 (5 bases). The CDR3 runs 14 residues. Germline V gene data show CDR1 as MGHRA and CDR2 as YSYEKL. CDR3: CASTQDYERYEQYF. CDR3 nucleotides: TGCGCCAGCACCCAAGACTACGAGCGATACGAGCAGTACTTC.

The DNA for the CDR3 is TGCAGTGCTAGGGGCAAAGGCAATCAGCCCCAGCATTTT. Protein: CSARGKGNQPQHF. The chain joins TRBV20-1 to TRBJ1-5; D is undetermined. The CDR3 totals 13 residues. Germline CDR1 DFQATT, CDR2 SNEGSKA (reference sequence). The ends were cut back, 3 bases at V and 2 bases at J, with 8 bases in the middle.

The sample holds many counts of this clonotype. The chain links TRBV29-1 to TRBJ1-2; D call uncertain. This CDR3 has 12 residues. Germline CDR1 SQVTM, CDR2 ANQGSEA. Deletions cut 4 bases from V and 5 bases from J, with 11 bases between. The CDR3 DNA sequence: TGCAGCGTTGGGCCCGGTCGATATGGCTACACCTTC. This translates into CSVGPGRYGYTF. Full variable domain (rest looked up from reference TRBV29-1 and TRBJ1-2): SAVISQKPSRDICQRGTSLTIQCQVDSQVTMMFWYRQQPGQSLTLIATANQGSEATYESGFVIDKFPISRPNLTFSTLTVSNMSPEDSSIYLCSVGPGRYGYTFGSGTRLTVV.

The chain uses TRBV28 and TRBJ2-7; D is possibly TRBD1 or TRBD2 (5 bases each). The CDR3 consists of 16 residues. Germline V gene data show CDR1 as MDHEN and CDR2 as SYDVKM. Trimming stripped 1 base from V and 4 bases from J, with 17 bases between. This chain's CDR3 is CASSLFQGRVAYEQYF. The CDR3 region has the DNA TGTGCCAGCAGTTTATTTCAGGGACGGGTAGCGTACGAGCAGTACTTC.

This clonotype has only a few counts. This CDR3 is CASSQRAGRSYEQFF. The CDR3 DNA reads as TGTGCCAGCAGTCAGCGGGCAGGGAGAAGCTATGAGCAGTTCTTC. The chain links TRBV14 to TRBJ2-1, with D perhaps TRBD2 (6 bases). Germline V gene lookup returns CDR1 SGHDN and CDR2 FVKESK. The length of the CDR3 is 15 residues. The ends were cut back, 6 bases at V and 8 bases at J, with 20 bases in the middle.

The V gene is TRBV14, the J gene TRBJ2-7; D is unresolved. The CDR3 has 15 residues. Trimming removed 1 base at V and 0 bases at J, with 10 bases between. Germline loops: CDR1 SGHDN, CDR2 FVKESK. The CDR3 here is CASSQAGATSYEQYF. The DNA of the CDR3 is TGTGCCAGCAGCCAAGCCGGAGCAACCTCCTACGAGCAGTACTTC.

This clonotype was counted between two and nine times. The V gene is TRBV20-1, the J gene TRBJ2-5; D may be TRBD2 (5 bases). Per the germline V gene, CDR1 is DFQATT and CDR2 is SNEGSKA (reference sequence). The CDR3 has 13 residues. Trimming took off 5 bases at V and 9 bases at J, with 19 bases between the two ends. The CDR3: CSARWEPAVAQYF. CDR3 sequence (DNA): TGCAGTGCTCGTTGGGAGCCGGCGGTCGCCCAGTACTTC.

The chain carries TRBV7-2 and TRBJ2-7; TRBD2 agrees at 12 bases. The V segment lost 5 bases and the J segment 3 bases; nucleotides outside the gene matches: 8. The V gene's germline CDR1 is SGHTA and CDR2 FQGNSA. The CDR3 is 16 residues long. This chain's CDR3 is CASSESGLAGLYEQYF. In DNA form, the CDR3 reads TGTGCCAGCAGCGAGAGTGGACTAGCGGGACTCTACGAGCAGTACTTC.